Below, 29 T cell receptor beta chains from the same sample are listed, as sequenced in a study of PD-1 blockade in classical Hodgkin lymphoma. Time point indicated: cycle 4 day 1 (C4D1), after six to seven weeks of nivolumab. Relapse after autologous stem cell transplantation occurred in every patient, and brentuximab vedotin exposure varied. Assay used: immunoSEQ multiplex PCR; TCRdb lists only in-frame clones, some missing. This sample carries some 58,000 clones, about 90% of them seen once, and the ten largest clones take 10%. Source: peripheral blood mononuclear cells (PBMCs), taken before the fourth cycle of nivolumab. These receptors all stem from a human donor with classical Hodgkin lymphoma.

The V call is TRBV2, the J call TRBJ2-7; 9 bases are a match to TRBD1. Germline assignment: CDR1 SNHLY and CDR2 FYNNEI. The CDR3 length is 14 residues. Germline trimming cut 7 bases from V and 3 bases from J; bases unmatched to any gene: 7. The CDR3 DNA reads TGTGCCAGCAATCCGGGACAGGGTGGCTACGAGCAGTACTTC. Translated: CASNPGQGGYEQYF.

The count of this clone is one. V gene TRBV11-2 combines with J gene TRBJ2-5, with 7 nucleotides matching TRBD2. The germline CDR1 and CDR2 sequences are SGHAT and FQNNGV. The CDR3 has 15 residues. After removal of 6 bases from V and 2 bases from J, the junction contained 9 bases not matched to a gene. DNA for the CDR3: TGTGCCAGCAGTTTATCTCTGGGGGGGCAAGAGACCCAGTACTTC. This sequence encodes CASSLSLGGQETQYF.

The CDR3 reads CATRGGRGFYGYTF. The CDR3 DNA sequence: TGTGCCACCCGGGGGGGTAGGGGCTTCTATGGCTACACCTTC. The J gene is TRBJ1-2, the V gene TRBV2; possibly TRBD1 for D (5 bases). Between the trimmed V and J ends, which lost 10 bases and 4 bases, there was a span of 19 bases. This CDR3 has 14 residues. Per germline, CDR1 SNHLY and CDR2 FYNNEI. Using reference TRBV2 and TRBJ1-2 for the parts outside the CDR3, the full variable domain is EPEVTQTPSHQVTQMGQEVILRCVPISNHLYFYWYRQILGQKVEFLVSFYNNEISEKSEIFDDQFSVERPDGSNFTLKIRSTKLEDSAMYFCATRGGRGFYGYTFGSGTRLTVV.

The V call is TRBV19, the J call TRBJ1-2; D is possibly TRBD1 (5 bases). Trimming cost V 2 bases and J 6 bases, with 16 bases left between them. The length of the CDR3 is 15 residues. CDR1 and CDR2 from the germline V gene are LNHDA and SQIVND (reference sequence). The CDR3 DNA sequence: TGTGCCAGTAGTATAAGGAGGGGCAGGTCCGATGGCTACACCTTC. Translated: CASSIRRGRSDGYTF.

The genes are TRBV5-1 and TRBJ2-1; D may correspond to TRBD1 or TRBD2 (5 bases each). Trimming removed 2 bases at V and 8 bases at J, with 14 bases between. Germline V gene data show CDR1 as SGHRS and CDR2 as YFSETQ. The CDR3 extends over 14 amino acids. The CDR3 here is CASSFGADPHEQFF. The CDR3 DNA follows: TGCGCCAGCAGCTTCGGGGCGGACCCACATGAGCAGTTCTTC.

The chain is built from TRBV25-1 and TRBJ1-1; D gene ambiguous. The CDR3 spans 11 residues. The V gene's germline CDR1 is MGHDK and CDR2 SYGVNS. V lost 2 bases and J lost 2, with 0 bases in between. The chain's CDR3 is CASSENTEAFF. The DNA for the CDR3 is TGTGCCAGCAGTGAAAACACTGAAGCTTTCTTT.

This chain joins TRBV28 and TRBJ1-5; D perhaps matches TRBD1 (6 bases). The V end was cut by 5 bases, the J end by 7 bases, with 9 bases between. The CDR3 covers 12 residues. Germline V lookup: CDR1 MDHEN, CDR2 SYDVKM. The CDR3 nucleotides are TGTGCCAGCAGTCAGGGGAAGCAGCCCCAGCATTTT. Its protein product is CASSQGKQPQHF.

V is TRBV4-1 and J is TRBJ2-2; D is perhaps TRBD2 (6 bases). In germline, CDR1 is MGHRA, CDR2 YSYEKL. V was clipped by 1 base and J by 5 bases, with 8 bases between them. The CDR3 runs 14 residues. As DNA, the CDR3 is TGCGCCAGCAGCCAAGTCGGAGGGACCGGGGAGCTGTTTTTT. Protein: CASSQVGGTGELFF.

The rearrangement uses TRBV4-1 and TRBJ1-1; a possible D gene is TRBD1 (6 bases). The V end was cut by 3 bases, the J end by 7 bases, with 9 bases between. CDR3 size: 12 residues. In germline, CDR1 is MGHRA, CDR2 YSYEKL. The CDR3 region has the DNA TGCGCCAGCAGCCACCCGGGACATGAAGCTTTCTTT. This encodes CASSHPGHEAFF.

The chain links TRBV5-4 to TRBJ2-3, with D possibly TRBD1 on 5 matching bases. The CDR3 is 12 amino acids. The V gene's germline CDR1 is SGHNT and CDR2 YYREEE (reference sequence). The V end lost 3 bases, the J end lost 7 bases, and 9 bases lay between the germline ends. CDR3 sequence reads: CASSSRVNTQYF. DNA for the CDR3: TGTGCCAGCAGCTCCAGGGTAAATACGCAGTATTTT.

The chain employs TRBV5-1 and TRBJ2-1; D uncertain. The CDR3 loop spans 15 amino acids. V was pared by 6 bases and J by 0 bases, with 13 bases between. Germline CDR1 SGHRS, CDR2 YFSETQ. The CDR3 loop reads CASKVGISSYNEQFF. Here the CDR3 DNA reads TGCGCCAGCAAAGTGGGGATTAGCTCCTACAATGAGCAGTTCTTC. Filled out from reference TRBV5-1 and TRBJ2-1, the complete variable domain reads KAGVTQTPRYLIKTRGQQVTLSCSPISGHRSVSWYQQTPGQGLQFLFEYFSETQRNKGNFPGRFSGRQFSNSRSEMNVSTLELGDSALYLCASKVGISSYNEQFFGPGTRLTVL.

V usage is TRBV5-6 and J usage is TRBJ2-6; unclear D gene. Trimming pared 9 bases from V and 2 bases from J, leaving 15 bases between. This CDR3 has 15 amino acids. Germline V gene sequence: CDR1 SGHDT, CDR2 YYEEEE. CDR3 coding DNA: TGTGCCACCTTCTTGCGCAGTACTGGGGCCAACGTCCTGACTTTC. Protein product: CATFLRSTGANVLTF.

CDR3: CASSASWGGTEAFF. CDR3 sequence (DNA): TGTGCCAGCAGTGCCTCTTGGGGAGGCACTGAAGCTTTCTTT. The rearrangement uses TRBV27 and TRBJ1-1, with unresolved D. Germline CDR1 is MNHEY and CDR2 is SMNVEV (reference sequence). This CDR3 spans 14 amino acids. Trimming removed 5 bases from V and 4 bases from J, with 14 bases in between.

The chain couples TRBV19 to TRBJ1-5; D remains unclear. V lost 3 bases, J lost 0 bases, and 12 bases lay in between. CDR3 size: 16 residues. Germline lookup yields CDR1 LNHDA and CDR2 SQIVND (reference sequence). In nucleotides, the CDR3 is TGTGCCAGTAGTATGGTTTGGATCTATAGCAATCAGCCCCAGCATTTT. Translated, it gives CASSMVWIYSNQPQHF.

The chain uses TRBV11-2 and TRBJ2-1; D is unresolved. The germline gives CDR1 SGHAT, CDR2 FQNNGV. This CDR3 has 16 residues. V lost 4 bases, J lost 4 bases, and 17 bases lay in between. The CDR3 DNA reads TGTGCCAGCAGCTCTCCCGGACGACTGTCATACAATGAGCAGTTCTTC. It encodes CASSSPGRLSYNEQFF.

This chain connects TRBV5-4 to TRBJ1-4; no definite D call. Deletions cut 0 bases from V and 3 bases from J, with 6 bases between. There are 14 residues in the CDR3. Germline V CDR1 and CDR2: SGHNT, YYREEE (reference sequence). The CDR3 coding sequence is TGTGCCAGCAGCTTGGGCAGACCTAATGAAAAACTGTTTTTT. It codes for CASSLGRPNEKLFF.

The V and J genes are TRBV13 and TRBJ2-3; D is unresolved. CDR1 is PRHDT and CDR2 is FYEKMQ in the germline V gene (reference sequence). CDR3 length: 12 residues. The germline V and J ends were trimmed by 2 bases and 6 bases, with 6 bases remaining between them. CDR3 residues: CASSLPSDTQYF. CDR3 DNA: TGTGCCAGCAGCTTACCCTCGGATACGCAGTATTTT.

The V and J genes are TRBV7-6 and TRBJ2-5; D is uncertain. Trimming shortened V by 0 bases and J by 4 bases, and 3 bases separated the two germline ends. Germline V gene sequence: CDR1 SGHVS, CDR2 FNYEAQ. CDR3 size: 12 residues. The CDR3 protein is CASSLALETQYF. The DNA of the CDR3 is TGTGCCAGCAGCTTAGCGCTAGAGACCCAGTACTTC.

In DNA, the CDR3 is TGTGCCTGGAGGGTACAGGGGGCCACTAACTATGGCTACACCTTC. Amino acid sequence: CAWRVQGATNYGYTF. The V and J genes are TRBV30 and TRBJ1-2; 9 nucleotides line up with TRBD1. The germline CDR1 and CDR2 sequences are GTSNPN and SVGIG (reference sequence). With 3 bases clipped from V and 0 bases from J, the junction kept 5 bases outside the gene matches. The CDR3 is 15 amino acids.

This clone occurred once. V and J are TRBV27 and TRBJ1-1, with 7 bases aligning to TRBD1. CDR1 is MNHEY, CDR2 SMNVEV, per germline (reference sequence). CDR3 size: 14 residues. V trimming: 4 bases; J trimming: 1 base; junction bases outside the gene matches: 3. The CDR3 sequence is CASSSGGWNTEAFF. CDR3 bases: TGTGCCAGCAGTTCAGGGGGATGGAACACTGAAGCTTTCTTT.

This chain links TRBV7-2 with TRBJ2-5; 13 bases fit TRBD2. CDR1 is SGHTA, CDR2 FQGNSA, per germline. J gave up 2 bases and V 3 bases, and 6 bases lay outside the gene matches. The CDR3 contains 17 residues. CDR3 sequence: CASSFHRTSGGQETQYF. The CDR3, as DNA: TGTGCCAGCAGCTTTCATAGGACTAGCGGGGGTCAAGAGACCCAGTACTTC.

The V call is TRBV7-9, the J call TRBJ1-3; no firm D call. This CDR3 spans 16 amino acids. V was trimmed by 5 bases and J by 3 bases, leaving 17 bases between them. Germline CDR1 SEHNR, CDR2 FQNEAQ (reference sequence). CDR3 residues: CASSTRRTQDGNTIYF. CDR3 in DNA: TGTGCCAGCAGCACCCGACGGACTCAGGATGGAAACACCATATATTTT.

Written as DNA, the CDR3 is TGTGCCAGCAGTTTCCCAGGGGGCATCACCGGGGAGCTGTTTTTT. Protein: CASSFPGGITGELFF. The J gene is TRBJ2-2, the V gene TRBV28; 8 positions agree with TRBD1. Losses at the gene ends were 3 bases for V and 4 bases for J; bases not matched to a gene: 4. The CDR3 has 15 amino acids. Looked up from germline, CDR1 is MDHEN and CDR2 is SYDVKM.

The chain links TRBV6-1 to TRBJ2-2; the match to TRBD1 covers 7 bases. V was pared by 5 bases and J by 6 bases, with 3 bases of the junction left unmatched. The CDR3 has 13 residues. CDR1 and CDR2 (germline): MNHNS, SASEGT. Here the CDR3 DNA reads TGTGCCAGCAGTTTAACAGGGGCCGGGGAGCTGTTTTTT. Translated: CASSLTGAGELFF.

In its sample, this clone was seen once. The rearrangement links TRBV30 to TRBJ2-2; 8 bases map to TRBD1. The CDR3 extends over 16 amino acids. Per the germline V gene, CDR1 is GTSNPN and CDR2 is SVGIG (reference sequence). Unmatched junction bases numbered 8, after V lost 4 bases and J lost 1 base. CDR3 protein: CAWNTPGGGNTGELFF. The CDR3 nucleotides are TGTGCCTGGAACACCCCAGGGGGCGGGAACACCGGGGAGCTGTTTTTT.

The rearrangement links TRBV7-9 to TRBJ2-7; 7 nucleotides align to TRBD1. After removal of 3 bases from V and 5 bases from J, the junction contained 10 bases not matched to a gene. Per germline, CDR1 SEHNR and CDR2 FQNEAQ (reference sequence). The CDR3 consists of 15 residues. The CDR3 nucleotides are TGTGCCAGCAGCTTTCGACAGGGTCGATATCACGAGCAGTACTTC. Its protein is CASSFRQGRYHEQYF. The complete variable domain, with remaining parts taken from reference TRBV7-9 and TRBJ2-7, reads DTGVSQNPRHKITKRGQNVTFRCDPISEHNRLYWYRQTLGQGPEFLTYFQNEAQLEKSRLLSDRFSAERPKGSFSTLEIQRTEQGDSAMYLCASSFRQGRYHEQYFGPGTRLTVT.

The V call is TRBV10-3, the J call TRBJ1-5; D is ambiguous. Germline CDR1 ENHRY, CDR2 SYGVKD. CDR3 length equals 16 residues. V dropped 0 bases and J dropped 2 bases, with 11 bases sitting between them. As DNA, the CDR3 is TGTGCCATCAGTGAGTCGGGCGGGGTAGGCAATCAGCCCCAGCATTTT. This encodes CAISESGGVGNQPQHF.

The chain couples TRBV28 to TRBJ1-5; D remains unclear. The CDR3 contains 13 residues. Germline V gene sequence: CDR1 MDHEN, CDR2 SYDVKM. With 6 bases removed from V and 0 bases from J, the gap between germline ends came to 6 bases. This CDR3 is CASRRYSNQPQHF. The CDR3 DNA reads TGTGCCAGCAGGAGATATAGCAATCAGCCCCAGCATTTT.

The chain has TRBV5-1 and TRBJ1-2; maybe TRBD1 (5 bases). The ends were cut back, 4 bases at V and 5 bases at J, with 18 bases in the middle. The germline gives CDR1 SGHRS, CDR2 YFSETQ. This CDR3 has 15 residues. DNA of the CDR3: TGCGCCAGCAGCCCCGACAGCGTACCGCCTTATGGCTACACCTTC. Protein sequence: CASSPDSVPPYGYTF.